These T cell receptor beta chains were read from a single sample in a study of blood T cell repertoires in COVID-19. The table came from immunoSEQ multiplex PCR; TCRdb's copy has only in-frame clones and leaves some out. This table holds 95,000 to 150,000 clones, roughly 86% found once. What was sequenced was peripheral blood. All receptors derive from a human donor in a cohort sampled during active COVID-19. Each CDR3 is given with its conserved first and last residue. The order of the fields is J gene, D gene, V gene, clone size, CDR3 DNA, CDR3 protein. D genes are given only for firm matches. The size field is filled for only some rows; it gives once, few, many or a size class.

j_call: TRBJ2-3
d_call: NA
v_call: TRBV12-3/TRBV12-4
clone_size: NA
cdr3_nt: TGTGCCAGCAGTTGGGCCCCCCAAGATACGCAGTATTTT
cdr3_aa: CASSWAPQDTQYF

j_call: TRBJ2-7
d_call: TRBD2
v_call: TRBV4-2
clone_size: few
cdr3_nt: TGTGCCAGCAGCCAAGTAACTAGCGGGTCCTACGAGCAGTACTTC
cdr3_aa: CASSQVTSGSYEQYF

j_call: TRBJ2-3
d_call: TRBD1
v_call: TRBV3-1/TRBV3-2
clone_size: NA
cdr3_nt: TGTGCCAGCAGCCAACCTACCCGGACAGGGGGTGGTACGCAGTATTTT
cdr3_aa: CASSQPTRTGGGTQYF

j_call: TRBJ2-3
d_call: NA
v_call: TRBV6-5
clone_size: NA
cdr3_nt: TGTGCCAGCAGTTACTCTGCGTACACAGATACGCAGTATTTT
cdr3_aa: CASSYSAYTDTQYF

j_call: TRBJ2-5
d_call: NA
v_call: TRBV10-1
clone_size: NA
cdr3_nt: TGCGCCAGCAGTGAGATCCCAGGAGAGACCCAGTACTTC
cdr3_aa: CASSEIPGETQYF

j_call: TRBJ2-5
d_call: NA
v_call: TRBV7-8
clone_size: NA
cdr3_nt: TGTGCCAGCAGCCGCGGTGGAGAGACCCAGTACTTC
cdr3_aa: CASSRGGETQYF

j_call: TRBJ2-2
d_call: NA
v_call: TRBV3-1/TRBV3-2
clone_size: few
cdr3_nt: TGTGCCAGCAGCCCGGCCGGGGTAGGACCCGGGGAGCTGTTTTTT
cdr3_aa: CASSPAGVGPGELFF

j_call: TRBJ2-1
d_call: NA
v_call: TRBV18
clone_size: NA
cdr3_nt: TGTGCCAGCTCACCCTACTACAATGAGCAGTTCTTC
cdr3_aa: CASSPYYNEQFF

j_call: TRBJ1-1
d_call: NA
v_call: TRBV3-1/TRBV3-2
clone_size: NA
cdr3_nt: TGTGCCAGCAGCCAAGCTCGTTCGGTGGAAGCTTTCTTT
cdr3_aa: CASSQARSVEAFF

j_call: TRBJ2-3
d_call: TRBD2
v_call: TRBV24-1
clone_size: NA
cdr3_nt: TGTGCCACCAGTGACCCGGGACTAGCGGGATCTAGCACAGATACGCAGTATTTT
cdr3_aa: CATSDPGLAGSSTDTQYF

j_call: TRBJ2-7
d_call: TRBD2
v_call: TRBV27
clone_size: NA
cdr3_nt: TGTGCCAGCAGTCAGTATTCGGGAGGCTTTGTCTACGAGCAGTACTTC
cdr3_aa: CASSQYSGGFVYEQYF

j_call: TRBJ2-3
d_call: NA
v_call: TRBV6-1
clone_size: NA
cdr3_nt: TGTGCCAGCAGTGACGCAGGGATGATAAAAGATACGCAGTATTTT
cdr3_aa: CASSDAGMIKDTQYF

j_call: TRBJ2-5
d_call: NA
v_call: TRBV28
clone_size: NA
cdr3_nt: TGTGCCAGCAGTTCCCTGCTCGGAGAGACCCAGTACTTC
cdr3_aa: CASSSLLGETQYF

j_call: TRBJ2-7
d_call: NA
v_call: TRBV18
clone_size: NA
cdr3_nt: TGTGCCAGCTCACCCCTGGTTAGCTCCTACGAGCAGTACTTC
cdr3_aa: CASSPLVSSYEQYF

j_call: TRBJ2-6
d_call: NA
v_call: TRBV5-6
clone_size: NA
cdr3_nt: TGTGCCAGCAGCTTGGCGGGGGCCAACGTCCTGACTTTC
cdr3_aa: CASSLAGANVLTF

j_call: TRBJ2-1
d_call: NA
v_call: TRBV4-3
clone_size: NA
cdr3_nt: TGCGCCAGCAGCCAAGACGGGCGGGACTACAATGAGCAGTTCTTC
cdr3_aa: CASSQDGRDYNEQFF

j_call: TRBJ2-2
d_call: NA
v_call: TRBV24-1
clone_size: NA
cdr3_nt: TGTGCCACCAGCCAGGTGAACACCGGGGAGCTGTTTTTT
cdr3_aa: CATSQVNTGELFF

j_call: TRBJ1-2
d_call: NA
v_call: TRBV15
clone_size: once
cdr3_nt: TGTGCCACCAGCAGAGTAGGCGGTTGGAACACCTTC
cdr3_aa: CATSRVGGWNTF

j_call: TRBJ2-1
d_call: NA
v_call: TRBV9
clone_size: NA
cdr3_nt: TGTGCCAGCAGCGGAGGGCTTTTCGCGGGGGACAGGAATGAGCAGTTCTTC
cdr3_aa: CASSGGLFAGDRNEQFF

j_call: TRBJ2-1
d_call: NA
v_call: TRBV28
clone_size: few
cdr3_nt: TGTGCCAGCACGACTCAGATAAGCTCCTACAATGAGCAGTTCTTC
cdr3_aa: CASTTQISSYNEQFF

j_call: TRBJ1-3
d_call: NA
v_call: TRBV10-2
clone_size: NA
cdr3_nt: TGCGCCAGCAGTGAGTTCAGGACTATTGGAGGAAACACCATATATTTT
cdr3_aa: CASSEFRTIGGNTIYF